One sample yielded the 2 T cell receptor beta chains listed below, sequenced in a study of molecular identifiers for immune sequencing clone quantification. TCRdb reprocessed the PCR reads via MiXCR and lists one record per CDR3 protein. The sample has 400,000 to 600,000 distinct CDR3 sequences, about a fifth seen once. Input material: naive CD8+ T cells from blood, with Jurkat cell RNA spiked in. Subset described: FACS-sorted CD8+CD4-CCR7+CD45RA+ naive T cells. All receptors derive from a human donor in good health. Some libraries in this study had Jurkat cell RNA spiked in.

This clonotype has a count of ten or more. The rearrangement joins TRBV3-1 to TRBJ2-3; D remains unclear. This CDR3 is built from 14 residues. Trimming cost V 4 bases and J 1 base, with 9 bases left between them. The germline CDR1 and CDR2 sequences are LGHDT and YNNKEL (reference sequence). The CDR3: CASSLRTGTDTQYF. In DNA, the CDR3 is TGTGCCAGCAGCCTCCGGACGGGCACAGATACGCAGTATTTT.

This clonotype has only a few counts. This chain links TRBV12-3 or TRBV12-4 with TRBJ2-1; D is unresolved. This CDR3 comprises 14 residues. Trimming removed 3 bases from V and 10 bases from J, with 16 bases in between. CDR3 sequence reads: CASSFSNVQREQFF. CDR3 nucleotides: TGTGCCAGCAGTTTCTCAAATGTCCAAAGGGAGCAGTTCTTC.